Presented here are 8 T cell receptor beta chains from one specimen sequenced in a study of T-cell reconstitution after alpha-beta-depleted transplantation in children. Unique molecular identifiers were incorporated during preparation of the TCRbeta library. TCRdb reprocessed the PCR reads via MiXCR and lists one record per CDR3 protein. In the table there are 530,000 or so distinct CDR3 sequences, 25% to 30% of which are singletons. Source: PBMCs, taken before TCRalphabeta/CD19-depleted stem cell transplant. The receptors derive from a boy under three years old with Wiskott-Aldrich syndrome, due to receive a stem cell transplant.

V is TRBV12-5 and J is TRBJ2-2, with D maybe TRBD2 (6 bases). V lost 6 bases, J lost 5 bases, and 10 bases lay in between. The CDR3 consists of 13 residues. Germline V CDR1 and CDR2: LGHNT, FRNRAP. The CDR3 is CASGTGDTGELFF. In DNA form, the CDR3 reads TGTGCTAGTGGCACGGGGGATACCGGGGAGCTGTTTTTT.

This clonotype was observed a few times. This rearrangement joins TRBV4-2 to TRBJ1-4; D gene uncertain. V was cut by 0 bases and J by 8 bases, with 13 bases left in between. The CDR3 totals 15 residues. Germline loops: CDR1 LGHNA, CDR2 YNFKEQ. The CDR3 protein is CASSQDPTVGEKLFF. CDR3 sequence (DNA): TGTGCCAGCAGCCAAGATCCAACGGTAGGCGAAAAACTGTTTTTT.

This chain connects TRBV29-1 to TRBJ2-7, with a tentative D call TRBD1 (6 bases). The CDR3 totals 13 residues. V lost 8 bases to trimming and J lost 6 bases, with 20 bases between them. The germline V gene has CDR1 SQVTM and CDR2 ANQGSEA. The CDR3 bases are TGCAGCTGCCGGGGACACTACGCGGGCGAGCAGTACTTC. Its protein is CSCRGHYAGEQYF.

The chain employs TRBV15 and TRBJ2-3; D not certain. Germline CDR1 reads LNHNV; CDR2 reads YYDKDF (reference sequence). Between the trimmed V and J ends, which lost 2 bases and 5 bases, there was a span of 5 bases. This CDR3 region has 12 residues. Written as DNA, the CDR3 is TGTGCCACCAGCAGAAATAGAGATACGCAGTATTTT. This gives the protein CATSRNRDTQYF.

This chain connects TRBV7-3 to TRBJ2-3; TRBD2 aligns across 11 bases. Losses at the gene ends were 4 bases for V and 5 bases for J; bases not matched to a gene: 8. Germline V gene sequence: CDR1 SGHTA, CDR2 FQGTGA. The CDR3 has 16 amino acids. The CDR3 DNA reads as TGTGCCAGCAGCTCCCTTAGCGGGAGGGCCAAAGATACGCAGTATTTT. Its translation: CASSSLSGRAKDTQYF.

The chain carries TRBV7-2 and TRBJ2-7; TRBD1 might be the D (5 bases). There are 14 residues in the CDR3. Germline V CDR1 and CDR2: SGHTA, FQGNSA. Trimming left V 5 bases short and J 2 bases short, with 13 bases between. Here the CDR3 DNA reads TGTGCCAGCAGCCTCAGGGTAAAAACCTACGAGCAGTACTTC. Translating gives CASSLRVKTYEQYF.

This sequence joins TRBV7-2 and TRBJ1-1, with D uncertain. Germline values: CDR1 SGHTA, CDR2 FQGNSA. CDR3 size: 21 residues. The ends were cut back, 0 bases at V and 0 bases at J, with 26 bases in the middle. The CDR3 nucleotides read TGTGCCAGCAGCTTAGCTTTGTTGATCGATCAGGCGAACCCGATGAACACTGAAGCTTTCTTT. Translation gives CASSLALLIDQANPMNTEAFF.

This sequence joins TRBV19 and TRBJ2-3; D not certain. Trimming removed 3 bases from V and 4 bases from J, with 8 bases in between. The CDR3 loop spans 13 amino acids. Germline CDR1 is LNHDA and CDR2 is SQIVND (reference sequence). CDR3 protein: CASSMKLADTQYF. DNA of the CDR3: TGTGCCAGTAGTATGAAGCTGGCAGATACGCAGTATTTT.